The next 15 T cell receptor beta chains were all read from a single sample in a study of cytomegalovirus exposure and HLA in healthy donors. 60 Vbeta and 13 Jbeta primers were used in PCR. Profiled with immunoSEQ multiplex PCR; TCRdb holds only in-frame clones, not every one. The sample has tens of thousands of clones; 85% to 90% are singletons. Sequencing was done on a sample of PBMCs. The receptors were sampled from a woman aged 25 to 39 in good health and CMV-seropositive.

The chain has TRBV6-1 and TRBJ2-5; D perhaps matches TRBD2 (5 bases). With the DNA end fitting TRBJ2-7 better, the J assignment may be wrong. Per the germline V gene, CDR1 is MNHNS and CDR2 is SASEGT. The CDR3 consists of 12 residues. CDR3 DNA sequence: TGTGCCAGCATCGGGAACTCCTACGAGCAGTACTTC. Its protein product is CASIGNSYEQYF.

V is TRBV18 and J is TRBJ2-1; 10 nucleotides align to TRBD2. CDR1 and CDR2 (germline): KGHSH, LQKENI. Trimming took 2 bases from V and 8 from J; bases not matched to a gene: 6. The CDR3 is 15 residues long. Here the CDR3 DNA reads TGTGCCAGCTCACCAGCTAGCGGGAGAATTGATGAGCAGTTCTTC. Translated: CASSPASGRIDEQFF.

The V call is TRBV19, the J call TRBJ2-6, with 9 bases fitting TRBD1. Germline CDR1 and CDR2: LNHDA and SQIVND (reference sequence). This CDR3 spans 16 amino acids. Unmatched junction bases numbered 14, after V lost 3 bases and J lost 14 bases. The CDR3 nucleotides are TGTGCCAGTAGTATCGGGGGACAGGGCCCCCTAGAGATCCTGACTTTC. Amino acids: CASSIGGQGPLEILTF. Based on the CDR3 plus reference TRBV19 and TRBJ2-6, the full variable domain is DGGITQSPKYLFRKEGQNVTLSCEQNLNHDAMYWYRQDPGQGLRLIYYSQIVNDFQKGDIAEGYSVSREKKESFPLTVTSAQKNPTAFYLCASSIGGQGPLEILTFGAGSRLTVL.

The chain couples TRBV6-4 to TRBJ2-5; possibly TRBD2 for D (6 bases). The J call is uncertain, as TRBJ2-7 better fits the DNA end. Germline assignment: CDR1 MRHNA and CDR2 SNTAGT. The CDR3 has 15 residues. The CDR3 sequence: CASGAGDGSVHEQYF. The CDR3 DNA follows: TGTGCCAGCGGGGCAGGAGACGGGAGTGTCCACGAGCAGTACTTC.

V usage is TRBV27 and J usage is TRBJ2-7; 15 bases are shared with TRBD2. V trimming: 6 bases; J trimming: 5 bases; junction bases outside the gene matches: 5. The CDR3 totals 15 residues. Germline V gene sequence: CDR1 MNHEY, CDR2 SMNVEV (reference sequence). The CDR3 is CASSRWTSGRDEQYF. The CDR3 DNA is TGTGCCAGCAGCCGCTGGACTAGCGGGAGGGACGAGCAGTACTTC.

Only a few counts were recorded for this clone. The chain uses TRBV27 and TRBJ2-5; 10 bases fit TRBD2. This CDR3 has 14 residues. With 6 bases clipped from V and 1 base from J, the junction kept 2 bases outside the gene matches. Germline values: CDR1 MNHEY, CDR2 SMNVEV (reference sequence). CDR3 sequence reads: CASSQREGQETQYF. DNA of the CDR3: TGTGCCAGCAGCCAGCGGGAGGGCCAAGAGACCCAGTACTTC.

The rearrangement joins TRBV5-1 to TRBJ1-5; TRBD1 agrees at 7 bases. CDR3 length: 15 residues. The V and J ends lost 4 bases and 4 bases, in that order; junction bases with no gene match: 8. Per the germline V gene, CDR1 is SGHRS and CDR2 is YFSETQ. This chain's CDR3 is CASSQGGNLNQPQHF. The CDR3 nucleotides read TGCGCCAGCAGCCAGGGGGGCAACCTTAATCAGCCCCAGCATTTT. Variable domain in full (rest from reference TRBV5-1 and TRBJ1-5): KAGVTQTPRYLIKTRGQQVTLSCSPISGHRSVSWYQQTPGQGLQFLFEYFSETQRNKGNFPGRFSGRQFSNSRSEMNVSTLELGDSALYLCASSQGGNLNQPQHFGDGTRLSIL.

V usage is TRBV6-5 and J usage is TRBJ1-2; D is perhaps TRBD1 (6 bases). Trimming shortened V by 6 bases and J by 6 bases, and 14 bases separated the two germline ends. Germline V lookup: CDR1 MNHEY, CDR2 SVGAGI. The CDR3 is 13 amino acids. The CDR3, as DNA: TGTGCCAGCAGCTCCCTGGGGACAAATGGCTACACCTTC. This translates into CASSSLGTNGYTF.

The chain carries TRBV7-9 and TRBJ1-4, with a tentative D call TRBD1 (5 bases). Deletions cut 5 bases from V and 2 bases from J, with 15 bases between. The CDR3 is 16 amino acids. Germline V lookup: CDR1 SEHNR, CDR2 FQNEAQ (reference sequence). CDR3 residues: CASSVRSTVTNEKLFF. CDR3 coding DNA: TGTGCCAGCAGCGTTCGATCGACAGTCACTAATGAAAAACTGTTTTTT.

The chain's CDR3 is CATRADLGGGYTF. The CDR3 DNA follows: TGTGCCACCAGAGCAGACCTAGGGGGTGGCTACACCTTC. The V and J genes are TRBV15 and TRBJ1-2, with D possibly being TRBD1 (6 bases). The CDR3 sequence is 13 residues long. V lost 6 bases to trimming and J lost 7 bases, with 15 bases between them. Germline-derived CDR1 and CDR2 are LNHNV and YYDKDF (reference sequence). Full variable domain (outside the CDR3, taken from reference TRBV15 and TRBJ1-2): DAMVIQNPRYQVTQFGKPVTLSCSQTLNHNVMYWYQQKSSQAPKLLFHYYDKDFNNEADTPDNFQSRRPNTSFCFLDIRSPGLGDTAMYLCATRADLGGGYTFGSGTRLTVV.

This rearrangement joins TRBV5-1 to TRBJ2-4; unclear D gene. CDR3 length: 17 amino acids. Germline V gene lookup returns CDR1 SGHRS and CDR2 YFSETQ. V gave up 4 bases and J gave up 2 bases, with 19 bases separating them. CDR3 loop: CASSNRDPEHPKNIQYF. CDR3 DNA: TGCGCCAGCAGCAACAGAGACCCCGAACACCCCAAAAACATTCAGTACTTC. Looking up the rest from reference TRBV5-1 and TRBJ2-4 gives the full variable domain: KAGVTQTPRYLIKTRGQQVTLSCSPISGHRSVSWYQQTPGQGLQFLFEYFSETQRNKGNFPGRFSGRQFSNSRSEMNVSTLELGDSALYLCASSNRDPEHPKNIQYFGAGTRLSVL.

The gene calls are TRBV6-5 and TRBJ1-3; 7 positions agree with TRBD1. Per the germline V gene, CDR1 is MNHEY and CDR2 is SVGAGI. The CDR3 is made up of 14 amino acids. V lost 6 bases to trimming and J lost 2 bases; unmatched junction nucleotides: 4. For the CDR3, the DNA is TGTGCCAGCAGAAACAGGGGAACTGGAAACACCATATATTTT. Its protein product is CASRNRGTGNTIYF.

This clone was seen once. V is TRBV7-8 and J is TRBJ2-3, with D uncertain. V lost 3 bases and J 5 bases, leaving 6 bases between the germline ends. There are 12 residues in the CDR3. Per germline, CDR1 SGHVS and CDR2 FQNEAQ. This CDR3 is CASSFSGDTQYF. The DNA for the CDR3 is TGTGCCAGCAGCTTTTCGGGAGATACGCAGTATTTT.

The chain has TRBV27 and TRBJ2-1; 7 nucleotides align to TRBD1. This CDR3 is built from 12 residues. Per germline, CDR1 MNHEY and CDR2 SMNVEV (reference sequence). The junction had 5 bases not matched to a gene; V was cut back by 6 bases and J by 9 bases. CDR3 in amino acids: CASRQGFREQFF. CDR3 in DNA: TGTGCCAGCAGACAGGGGTTCCGTGAGCAGTTCTTC.

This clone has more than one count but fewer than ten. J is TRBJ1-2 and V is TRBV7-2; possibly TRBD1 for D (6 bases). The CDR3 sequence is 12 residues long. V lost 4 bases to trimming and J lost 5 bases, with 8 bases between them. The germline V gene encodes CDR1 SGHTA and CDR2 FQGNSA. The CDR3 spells CASSWTVYGYTF. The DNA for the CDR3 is TGTGCCAGCAGCTGGACAGTTTATGGCTACACCTTC.